Detailed here is one TCR beta chain. The antigen remains undetermined. This may be a read error, as it is one base from a much larger clone. MiXCR was run by TCRdb on the multiplex PCR reads, yielding one entry per CDR3 protein. The table shows 85,000 to 130,000 distinct CDR3 sequences, with around 20% occurring only once. The lymph nodes were axillary draining lymph nodes from breast cancer patients. This record comes from a study of breast tumors, draining lymph nodes, adjacent tissues. This CDR3 is 16 amino acids long. Germline assignment: CDR1 SGHTA and CDR2 FQGNSA. General observations from the study: Tumor TCR diversity was below lymph nodes but above nontumor tissue.

This TCR was sampled from a female donor with breast cancer. Some clones in this sample may be carry-over from other donors' samples. V and J are TRBV7-2 and TRBJ2-1, with a tentative D call TRBD1 (6 bases). Sequencing was done on a sample of axillary lymph node tissue. The CDR3 DNA follows: TGTGCCAGCAGCCGCCCGAGAGGGGGAAGCAACAATGAGCGGTTCTTC. Protein: CASSRPRGGSNNERFF.